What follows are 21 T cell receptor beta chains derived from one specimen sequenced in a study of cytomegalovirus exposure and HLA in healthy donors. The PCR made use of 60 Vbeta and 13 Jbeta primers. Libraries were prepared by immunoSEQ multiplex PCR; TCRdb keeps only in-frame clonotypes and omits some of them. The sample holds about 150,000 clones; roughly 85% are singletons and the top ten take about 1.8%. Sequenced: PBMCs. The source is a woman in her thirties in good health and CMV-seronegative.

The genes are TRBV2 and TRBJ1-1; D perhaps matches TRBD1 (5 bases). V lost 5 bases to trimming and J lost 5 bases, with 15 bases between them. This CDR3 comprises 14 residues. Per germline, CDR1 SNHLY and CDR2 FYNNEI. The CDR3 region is CASSQVGGRTEAFF. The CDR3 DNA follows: TGTGCCAGCAGTCAGGTGGGGGGGAGGACTGAAGCTTTCTTT.

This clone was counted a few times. The CDR3 reads CASSSQTSGGTGYEQYF. CDR3 sequence (DNA): TGTGCCAGCAGTTCCCAGACCTCGGGTGGGACAGGATACGAGCAGTACTTC. The J gene is TRBJ2-7, the V gene TRBV7-9; 8 nucleotides align to TRBD1. Trimming cost V 6 bases and J 4 bases; bases outside gene matches: 17. CDR3 size: 17 residues. CDR1 is SEHNR and CDR2 is FQNEAQ in the germline V gene (reference sequence).

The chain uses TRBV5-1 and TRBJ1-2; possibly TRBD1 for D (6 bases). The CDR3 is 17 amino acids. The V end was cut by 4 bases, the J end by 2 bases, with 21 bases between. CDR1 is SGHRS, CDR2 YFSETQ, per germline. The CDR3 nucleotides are TGCGCCAGCAGCCCTTTGGTGCGGGGGGCTTCCAACTATGGCTACACCTTC. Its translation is CASSPLVRGASNYGYTF.

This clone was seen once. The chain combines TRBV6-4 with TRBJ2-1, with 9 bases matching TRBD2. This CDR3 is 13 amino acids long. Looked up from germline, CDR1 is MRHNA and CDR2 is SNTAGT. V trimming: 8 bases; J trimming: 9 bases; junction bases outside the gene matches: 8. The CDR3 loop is CASGTTTSGEQFF. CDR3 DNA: TGTGCCAGCGGAACCACGACTAGCGGTGAGCAGTTCTTC.

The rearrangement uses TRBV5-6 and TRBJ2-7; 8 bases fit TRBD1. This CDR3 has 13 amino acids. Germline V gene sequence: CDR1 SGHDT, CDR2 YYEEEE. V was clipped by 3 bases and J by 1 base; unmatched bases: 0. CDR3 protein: CASSWTGSYEQYF. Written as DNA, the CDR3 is TGTGCCAGCAGCTGGACAGGGTCCTACGAGCAGTACTTC.

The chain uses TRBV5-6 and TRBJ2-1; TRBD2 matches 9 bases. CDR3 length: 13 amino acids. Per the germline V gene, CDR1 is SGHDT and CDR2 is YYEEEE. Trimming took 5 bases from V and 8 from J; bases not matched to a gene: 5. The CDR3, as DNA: TGTGCCAGCAGATCCCTAGCGGGGTATGAGCAGTTCTTC. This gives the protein CASRSLAGYEQFF.

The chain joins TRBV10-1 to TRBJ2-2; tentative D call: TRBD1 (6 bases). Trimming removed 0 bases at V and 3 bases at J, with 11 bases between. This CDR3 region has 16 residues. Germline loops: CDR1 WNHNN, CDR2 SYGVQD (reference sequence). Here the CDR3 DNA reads TGCGCCAGCAGTGAGTCGGGCAGGGGATACACCGGGGAGCTGTTTTTT. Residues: CASSESGRGYTGELFF.

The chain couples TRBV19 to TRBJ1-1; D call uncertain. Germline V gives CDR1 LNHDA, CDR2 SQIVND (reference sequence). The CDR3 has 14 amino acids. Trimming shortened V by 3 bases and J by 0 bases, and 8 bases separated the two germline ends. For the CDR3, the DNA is TGTGCCAGTAGTATTGGGCACTTGAACACTGAAGCTTTCTTT. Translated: CASSIGHLNTEAFF.

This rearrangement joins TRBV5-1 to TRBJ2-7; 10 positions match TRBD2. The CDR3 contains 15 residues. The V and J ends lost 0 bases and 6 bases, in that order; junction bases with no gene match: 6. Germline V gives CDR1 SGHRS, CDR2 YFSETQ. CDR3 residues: CASSLASGGASEQYF. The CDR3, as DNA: TGCGCCAGCAGCTTGGCAAGCGGGGGGGCCTCCGAGCAGTACTTC.

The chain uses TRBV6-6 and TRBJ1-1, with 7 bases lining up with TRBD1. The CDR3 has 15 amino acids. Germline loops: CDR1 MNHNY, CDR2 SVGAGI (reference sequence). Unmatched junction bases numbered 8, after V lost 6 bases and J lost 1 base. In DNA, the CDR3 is TGTGCCAGCAGGCTCGGGACAGCCAAGAACACTGAAGCTTTCTTT. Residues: CASRLGTAKNTEAFF.

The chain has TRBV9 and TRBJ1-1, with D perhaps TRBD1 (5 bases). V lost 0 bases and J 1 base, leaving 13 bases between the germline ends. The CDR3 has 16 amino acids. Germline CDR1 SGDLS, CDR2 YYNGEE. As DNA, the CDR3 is TGTGCCAGCAGCGTAGGCGGAGGGGCTTCGAACACTGAAGCTTTCTTT. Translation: CASSVGGGASNTEAFF.

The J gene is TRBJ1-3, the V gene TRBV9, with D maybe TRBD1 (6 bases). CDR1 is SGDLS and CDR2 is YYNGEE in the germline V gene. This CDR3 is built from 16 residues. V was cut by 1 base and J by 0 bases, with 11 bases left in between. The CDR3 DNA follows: TGTGCCAGCAGCGTATTGGGGGCCCTCTCTGGAAACACCATATATTTT. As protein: CASSVLGALSGNTIYF.

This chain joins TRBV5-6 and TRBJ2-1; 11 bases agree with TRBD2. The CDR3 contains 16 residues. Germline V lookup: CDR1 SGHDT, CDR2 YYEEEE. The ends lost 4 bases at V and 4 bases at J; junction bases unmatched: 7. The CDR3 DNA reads TGTGCCAGCAGCCCCCCGGGACTAGCGGAATACAATGAGCAGTTCTTC. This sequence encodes CASSPPGLAEYNEQFF.

The CDR3: CASKPGGRDGYTF. The DNA of the CDR3 is TGTGCCAGCAAGCCGGGAGGGAGGGATGGCTACACCTTC. This sequence joins TRBV6-5 and TRBJ1-2; D not certain. This CDR3 spans 13 amino acids. V was trimmed by 7 bases and J by 6 bases, leaving 15 bases between them. Germline lookup yields CDR1 MNHEY and CDR2 SVGAGI.

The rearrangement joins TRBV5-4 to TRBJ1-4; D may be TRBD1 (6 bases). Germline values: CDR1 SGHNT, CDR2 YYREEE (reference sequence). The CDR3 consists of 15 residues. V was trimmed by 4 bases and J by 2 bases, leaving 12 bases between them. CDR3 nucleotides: TGTGCCAGCAGCCCCGCGGGGGCGACTAATGAAAAACTGTTTTTT. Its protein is CASSPAGATNEKLFF.

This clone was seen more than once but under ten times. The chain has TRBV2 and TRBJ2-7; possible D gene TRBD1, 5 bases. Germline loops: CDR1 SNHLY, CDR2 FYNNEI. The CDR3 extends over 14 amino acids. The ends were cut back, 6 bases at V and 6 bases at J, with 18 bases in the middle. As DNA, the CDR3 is TGTGCCAGCAGCGTCCAGGGATCGTCCGTCGAGCAGTACTTC. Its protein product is CASSVQGSSVEQYF.

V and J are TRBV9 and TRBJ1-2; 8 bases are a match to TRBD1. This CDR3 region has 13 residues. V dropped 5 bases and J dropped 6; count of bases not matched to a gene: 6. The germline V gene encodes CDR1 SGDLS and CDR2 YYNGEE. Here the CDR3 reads CASSQDRAHGYTF. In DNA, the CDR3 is TGTGCCAGCAGTCAGGACAGGGCCCATGGCTACACCTTC.

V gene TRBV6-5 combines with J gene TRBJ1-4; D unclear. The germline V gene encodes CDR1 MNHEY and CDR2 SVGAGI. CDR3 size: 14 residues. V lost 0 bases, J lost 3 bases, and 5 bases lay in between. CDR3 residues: CASSYSRANEKLFF. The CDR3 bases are TGTGCCAGCAGTTACTCGAGGGCTAATGAAAAACTGTTTTTT.

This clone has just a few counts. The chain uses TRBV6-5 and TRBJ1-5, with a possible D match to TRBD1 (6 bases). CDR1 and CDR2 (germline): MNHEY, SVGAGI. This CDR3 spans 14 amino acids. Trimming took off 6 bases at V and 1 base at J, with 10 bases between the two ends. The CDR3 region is CASSQTGSNQPQHF. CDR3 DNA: TGTGCCAGCAGCCAAACAGGGAGCAATCAGCCCCAGCATTTT.

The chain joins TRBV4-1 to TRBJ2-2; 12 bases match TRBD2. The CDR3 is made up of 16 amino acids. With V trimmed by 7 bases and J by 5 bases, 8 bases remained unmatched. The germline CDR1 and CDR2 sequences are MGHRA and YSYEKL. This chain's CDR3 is CASNAFGLAGTGELFF. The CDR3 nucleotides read TGCGCCAGCAACGCTTTCGGACTAGCGGGGACCGGGGAGCTGTTTTTT.

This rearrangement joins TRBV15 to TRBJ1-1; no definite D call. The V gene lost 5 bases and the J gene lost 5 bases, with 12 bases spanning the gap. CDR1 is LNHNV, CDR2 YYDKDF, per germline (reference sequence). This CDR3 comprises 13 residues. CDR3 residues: CATSQAGWTEAFF. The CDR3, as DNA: TGTGCCACCAGCCAGGCGGGATGGACTGAAGCTTTCTTT.